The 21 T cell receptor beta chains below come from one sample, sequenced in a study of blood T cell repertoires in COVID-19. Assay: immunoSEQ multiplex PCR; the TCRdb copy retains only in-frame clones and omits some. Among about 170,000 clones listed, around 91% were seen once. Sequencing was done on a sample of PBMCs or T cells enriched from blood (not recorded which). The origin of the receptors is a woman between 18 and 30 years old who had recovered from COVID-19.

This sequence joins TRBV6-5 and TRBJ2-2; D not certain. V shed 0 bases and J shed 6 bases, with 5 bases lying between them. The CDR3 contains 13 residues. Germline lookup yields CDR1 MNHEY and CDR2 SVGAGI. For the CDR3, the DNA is TGTGCCAGCAGTTACTCGAGTTCCGGGGAGCTGTTTTTT. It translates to CASSYSSSGELFF.

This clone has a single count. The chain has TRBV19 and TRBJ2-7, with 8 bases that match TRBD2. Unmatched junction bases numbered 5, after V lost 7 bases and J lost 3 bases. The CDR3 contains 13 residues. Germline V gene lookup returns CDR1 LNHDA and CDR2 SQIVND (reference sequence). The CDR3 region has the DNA TGTGCCAGTAATCTACGGGGGGGCTACGAGCAGTACTTC. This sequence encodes CASNLRGGYEQYF.

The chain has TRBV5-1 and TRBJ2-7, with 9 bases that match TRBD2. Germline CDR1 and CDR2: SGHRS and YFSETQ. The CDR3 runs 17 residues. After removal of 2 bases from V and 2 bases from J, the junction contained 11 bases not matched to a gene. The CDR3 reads CASSFDGGRGWPYEQYF. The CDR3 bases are TGCGCCAGCAGCTTCGACGGCGGGAGGGGGTGGCCCTACGAGCAGTACTTC.

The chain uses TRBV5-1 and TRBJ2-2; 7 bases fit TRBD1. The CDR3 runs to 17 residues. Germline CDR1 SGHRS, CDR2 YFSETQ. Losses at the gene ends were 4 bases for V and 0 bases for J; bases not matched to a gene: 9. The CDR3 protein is CASSPYPQGSNTGELFF. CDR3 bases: TGCGCCAGCAGCCCGTACCCACAGGGGTCGAACACCGGGGAGCTGTTTTTT.

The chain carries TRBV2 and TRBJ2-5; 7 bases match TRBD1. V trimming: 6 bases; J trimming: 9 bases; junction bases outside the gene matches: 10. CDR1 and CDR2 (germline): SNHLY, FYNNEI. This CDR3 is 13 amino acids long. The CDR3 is CASRGDSGVSQYF. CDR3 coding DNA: TGTGCCAGCAGGGGGGACAGTGGGGTCTCCCAGTACTTC.

The DNA for the CDR3 is TGCGCCAGCAGCTACCGGACAGGGGGTAGTGAAGCTTTCTTT. Translating it yields CASSYRTGGSEAFF. V is TRBV4-1 and J is TRBJ1-1; 10 bases align to TRBD1. The CDR3 runs to 14 residues. J lost 7 bases, V lost 5 bases, and 7 bases had no gene match. Germline CDR1 MGHRA, CDR2 YSYEKL.

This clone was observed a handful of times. CDR3 bases: TGTGCCAGCAGCTTGGGGACAGAACAACAAGAGACCCAGTACTTC. Its protein product is CASSLGTEQQETQYF. The chain couples TRBV5-8 to TRBJ2-5, with D perhaps matching TRBD1 (6 bases). Trimming pared 0 bases from V and 2 bases from J, leaving 11 bases between. The CDR3 is 15 residues long. CDR1 is SGHTS, CDR2 YDEGEE, per germline.

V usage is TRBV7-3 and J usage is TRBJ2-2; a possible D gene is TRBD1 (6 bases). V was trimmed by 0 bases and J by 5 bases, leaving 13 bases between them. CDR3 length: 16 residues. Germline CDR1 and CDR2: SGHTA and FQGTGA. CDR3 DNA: TGTGCCAGCAGCTTAACCACAGGGCCGGGGACCGGGGAGCTGTTTTTT. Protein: CASSLTTGPGTGELFF.

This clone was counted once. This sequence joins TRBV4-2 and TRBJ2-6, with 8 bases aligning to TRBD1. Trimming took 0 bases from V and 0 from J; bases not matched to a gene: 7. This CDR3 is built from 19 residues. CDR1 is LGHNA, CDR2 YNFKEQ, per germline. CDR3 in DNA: TGTGCCAGCAGCCAAGATTTGGACAGGGTCTTCTCTGGGGCCAACGTCCTGACTTTC. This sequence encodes CASSQDLDRVFSGANVLTF.

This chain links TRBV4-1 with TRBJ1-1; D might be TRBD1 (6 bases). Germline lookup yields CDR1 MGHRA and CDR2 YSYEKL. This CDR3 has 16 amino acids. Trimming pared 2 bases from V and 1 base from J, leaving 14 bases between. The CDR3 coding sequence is TGCGCCAGCAGCCAAACAGGGACCCAGAGGAACACTGAAGCTTTCTTT. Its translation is CASSQTGTQRNTEAFF.

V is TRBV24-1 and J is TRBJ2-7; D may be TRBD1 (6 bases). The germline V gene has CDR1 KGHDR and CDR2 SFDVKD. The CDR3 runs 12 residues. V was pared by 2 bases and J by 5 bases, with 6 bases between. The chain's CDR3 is CATSDSGDEQYF. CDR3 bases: TGTGCCACCAGTGATTCAGGGGACGAGCAGTACTTC.

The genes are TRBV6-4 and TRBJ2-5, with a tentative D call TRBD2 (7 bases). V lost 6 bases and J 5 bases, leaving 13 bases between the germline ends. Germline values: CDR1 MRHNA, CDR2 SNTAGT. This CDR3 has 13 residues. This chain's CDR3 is CASREGEGETQYF. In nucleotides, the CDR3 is TGTGCCAGCAGGGAGGGGGAGGGGGAGACCCAGTACTTC.

CDR3 in DNA: TGTGCCAGTAGTATAGATGGTAGCGGGAGCTCCTACGAGCAGTACTTC. Encoded protein: CASSIDGSGSSYEQYF. The chain recombines TRBV19 with TRBJ2-7; 9 bases are a match to TRBD2. CDR3 size: 16 residues. V lost 0 bases, J lost 0 bases, and 3 bases stayed unmatched. Looked up from germline, CDR1 is LNHDA and CDR2 is SQIVND (reference sequence).

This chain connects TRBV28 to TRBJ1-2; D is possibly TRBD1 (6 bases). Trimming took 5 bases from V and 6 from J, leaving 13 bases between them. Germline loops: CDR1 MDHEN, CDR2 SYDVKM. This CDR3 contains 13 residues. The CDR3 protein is CASSGGANNGYTF. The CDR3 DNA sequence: TGTGCCAGCAGTGGGGGGGCGAATAATGGCTACACCTTC.

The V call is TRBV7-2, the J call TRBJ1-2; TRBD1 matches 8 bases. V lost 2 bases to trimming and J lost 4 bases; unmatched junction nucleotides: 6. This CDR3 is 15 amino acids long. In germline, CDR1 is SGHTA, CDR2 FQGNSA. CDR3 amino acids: CASSLSVTGAYGYTF. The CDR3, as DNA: TGTGCCAGCAGCTTATCCGTGACAGGGGCCTATGGCTACACCTTC.

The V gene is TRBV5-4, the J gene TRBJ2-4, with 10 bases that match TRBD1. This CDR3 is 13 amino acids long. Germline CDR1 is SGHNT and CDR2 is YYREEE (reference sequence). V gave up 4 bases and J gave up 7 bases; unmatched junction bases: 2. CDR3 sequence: CASSVGQGNIQYF. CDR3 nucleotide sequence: TGTGCCAGCAGCGTGGGACAGGGGAACATTCAGTACTTC.

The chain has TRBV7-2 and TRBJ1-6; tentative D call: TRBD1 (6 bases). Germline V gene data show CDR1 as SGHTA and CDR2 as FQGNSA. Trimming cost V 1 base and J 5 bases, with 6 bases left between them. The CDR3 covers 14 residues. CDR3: CASSLGTDNSPLHF. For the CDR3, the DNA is TGTGCCAGCAGCTTAGGGACAGATAATTCACCCCTCCACTTT.

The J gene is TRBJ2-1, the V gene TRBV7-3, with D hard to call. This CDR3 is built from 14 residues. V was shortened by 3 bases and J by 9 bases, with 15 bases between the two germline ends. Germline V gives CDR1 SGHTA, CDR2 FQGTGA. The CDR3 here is CASSFEVRSSEQFF. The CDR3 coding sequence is TGTGCCAGCAGCTTTGAGGTGCGGTCGTCTGAGCAGTTCTTC.

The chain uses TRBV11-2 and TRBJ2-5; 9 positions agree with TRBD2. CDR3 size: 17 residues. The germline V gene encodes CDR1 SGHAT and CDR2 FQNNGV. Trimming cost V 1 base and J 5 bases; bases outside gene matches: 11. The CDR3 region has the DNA TGTGCCAGCAGCTTAGTTATTGCGGGAGGGCTCGGGGAGACCCAGTACTTC. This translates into CASSLVIAGGLGETQYF. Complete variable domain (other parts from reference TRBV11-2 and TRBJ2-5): EAGVAQSPRYKIIEKRQSVAFWCNPISGHATLYWYQQILGQGPKLLIQFQNNGVVDDSQLPKDRFSAERLKGVDSTLKIQPAKLEDSAVYLCASSLVIAGGLGETQYFGPGTRLLVL.

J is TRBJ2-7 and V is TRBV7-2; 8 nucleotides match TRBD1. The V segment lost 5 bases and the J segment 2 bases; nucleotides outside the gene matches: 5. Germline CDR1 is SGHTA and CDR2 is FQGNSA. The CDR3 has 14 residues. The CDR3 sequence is CASSRSTGAYEQYF. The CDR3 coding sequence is TGTGCCAGCAGCCGGTCGACAGGGGCCTACGAGCAGTACTTC. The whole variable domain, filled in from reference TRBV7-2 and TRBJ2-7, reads GAGVSQSPSNKVTEKGKDVELRCDPISGHTALYWYRQSLGQGLEFLIYFQGNSAPDKSGLPSDRFSAERTGGSVSTLTIQRTQQEDSAVYLCASSRSTGAYEQYFGPGTRLTVT.

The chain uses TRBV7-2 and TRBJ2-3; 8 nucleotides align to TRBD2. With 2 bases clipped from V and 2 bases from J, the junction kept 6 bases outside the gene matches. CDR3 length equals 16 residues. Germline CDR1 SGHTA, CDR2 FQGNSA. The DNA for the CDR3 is TGTGCCAGCAGCTTACCAGGAGCGGGAGTCACAGATACGCAGTATTTT. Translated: CASSLPGAGVTDTQYF. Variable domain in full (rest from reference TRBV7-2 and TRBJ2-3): GAGVSQSPSNKVTEKGKDVELRCDPISGHTALYWYRQSLGQGLEFLIYFQGNSAPDKSGLPSDRFSAERTGGSVSTLTIQRTQQEDSAVYLCASSLPGAGVTDTQYFGPGTRLTVL.